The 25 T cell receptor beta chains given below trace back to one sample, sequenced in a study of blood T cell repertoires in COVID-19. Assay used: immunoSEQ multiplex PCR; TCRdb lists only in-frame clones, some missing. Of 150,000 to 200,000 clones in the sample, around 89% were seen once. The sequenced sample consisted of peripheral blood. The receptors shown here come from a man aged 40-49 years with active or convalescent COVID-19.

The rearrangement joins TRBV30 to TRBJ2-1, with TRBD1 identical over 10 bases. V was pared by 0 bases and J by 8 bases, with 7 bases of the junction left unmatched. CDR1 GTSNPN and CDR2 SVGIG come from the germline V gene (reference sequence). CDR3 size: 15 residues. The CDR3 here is CAWSVGTGDFDEQFF. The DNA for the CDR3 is TGTGCCTGGAGTGTTGGGACAGGGGATTTTGATGAGCAGTTCTTC.

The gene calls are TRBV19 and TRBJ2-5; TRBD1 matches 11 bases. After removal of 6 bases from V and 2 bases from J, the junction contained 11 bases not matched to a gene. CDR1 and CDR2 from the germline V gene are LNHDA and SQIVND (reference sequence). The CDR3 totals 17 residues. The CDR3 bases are TGTGCCAGTAGCCTCCTTCCCGGACAGGGGGCTCAAGAGACCCAGTACTTC. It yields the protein CASSLLPGQGAQETQYF.

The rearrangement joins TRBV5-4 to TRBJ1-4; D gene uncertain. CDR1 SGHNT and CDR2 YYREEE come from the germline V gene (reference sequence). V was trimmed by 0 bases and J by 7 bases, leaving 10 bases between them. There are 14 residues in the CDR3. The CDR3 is CASSLESEGEKLFF. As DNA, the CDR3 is TGTGCCAGCAGCTTGGAATCAGAGGGTGAAAAACTGTTTTTT.

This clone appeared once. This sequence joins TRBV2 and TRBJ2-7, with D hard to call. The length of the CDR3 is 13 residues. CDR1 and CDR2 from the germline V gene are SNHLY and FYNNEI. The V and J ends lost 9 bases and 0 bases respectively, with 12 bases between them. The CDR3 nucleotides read TGTGCCAGGGCCCAGGTAGACTCCTACGAGCAGTACTTC. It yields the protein CARAQVDSYEQYF.

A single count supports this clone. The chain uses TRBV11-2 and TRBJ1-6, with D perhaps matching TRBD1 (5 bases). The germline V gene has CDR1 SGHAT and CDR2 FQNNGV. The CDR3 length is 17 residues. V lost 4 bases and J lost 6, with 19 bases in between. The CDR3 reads CASSSTIPRTINSPLHF. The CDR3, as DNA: TGTGCCAGCAGCTCCACCATTCCCAGGACAATTAATTCACCCCTCCACTTT.

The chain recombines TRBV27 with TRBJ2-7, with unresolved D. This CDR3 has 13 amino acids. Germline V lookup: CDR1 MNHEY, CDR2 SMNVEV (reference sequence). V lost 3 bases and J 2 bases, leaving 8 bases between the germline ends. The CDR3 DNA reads TGTGCCAGCAGTTTTCGGCAGGCCTACGAGCAGTACTTC. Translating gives CASSFRQAYEQYF.

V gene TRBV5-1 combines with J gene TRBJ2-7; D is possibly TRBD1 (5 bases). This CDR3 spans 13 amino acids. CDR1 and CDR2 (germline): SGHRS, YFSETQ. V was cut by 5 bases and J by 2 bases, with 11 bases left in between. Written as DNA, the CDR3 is TGCGCCAGCAGTTTTGGACAAGCCTACGAGCAGTACTTC. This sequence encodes CASSFGQAYEQYF.

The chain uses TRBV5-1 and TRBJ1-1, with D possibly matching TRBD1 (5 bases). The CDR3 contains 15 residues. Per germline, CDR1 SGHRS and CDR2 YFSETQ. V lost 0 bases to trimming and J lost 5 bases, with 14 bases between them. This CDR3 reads CASSLVGGRETEAFF. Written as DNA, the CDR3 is TGCGCCAGCAGCTTGGTTGGGGGGAGGGAAACTGAAGCTTTCTTT.

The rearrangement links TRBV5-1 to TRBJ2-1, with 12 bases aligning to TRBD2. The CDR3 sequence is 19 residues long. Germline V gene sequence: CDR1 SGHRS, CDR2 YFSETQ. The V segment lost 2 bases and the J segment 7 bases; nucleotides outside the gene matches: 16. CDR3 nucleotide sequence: TGCGCCAGCAGCTTACCTAAGACTAGCGGGAGCAGAACGGCAAATGAGCAGTTCTTC. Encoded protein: CASSLPKTSGSRTANEQFF.

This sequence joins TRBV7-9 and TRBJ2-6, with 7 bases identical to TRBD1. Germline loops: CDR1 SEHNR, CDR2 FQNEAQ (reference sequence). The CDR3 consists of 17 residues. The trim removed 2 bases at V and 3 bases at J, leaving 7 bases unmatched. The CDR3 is CASSLWAGGSGANVLTF. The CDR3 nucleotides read TGTGCCAGCAGCTTATGGGCAGGGGGAAGTGGGGCCAACGTCCTGACTTTC.

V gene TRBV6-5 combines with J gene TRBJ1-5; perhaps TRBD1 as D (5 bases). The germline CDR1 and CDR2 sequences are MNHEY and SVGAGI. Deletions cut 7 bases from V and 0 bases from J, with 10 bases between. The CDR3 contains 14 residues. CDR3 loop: CASILQVSNQPQHF. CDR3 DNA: TGTGCCAGCATCCTACAGGTTAGCAATCAGCCCCAGCATTTT.

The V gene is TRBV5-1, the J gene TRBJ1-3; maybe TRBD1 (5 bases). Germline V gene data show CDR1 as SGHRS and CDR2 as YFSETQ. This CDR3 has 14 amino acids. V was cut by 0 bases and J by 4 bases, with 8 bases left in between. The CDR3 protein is CASSLGQGGNTIYF. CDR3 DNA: TGCGCCAGCAGCTTGGGCCAGGGAGGAAACACCATATATTTT.

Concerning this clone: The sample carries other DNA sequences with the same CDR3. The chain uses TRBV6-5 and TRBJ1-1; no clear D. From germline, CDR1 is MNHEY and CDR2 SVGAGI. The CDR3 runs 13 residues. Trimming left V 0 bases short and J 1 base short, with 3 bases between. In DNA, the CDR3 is TGTGCCAGCAGTTACTCCCAGAACACTGAAGCTTTCTTT. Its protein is CASSYSQNTEAFF.

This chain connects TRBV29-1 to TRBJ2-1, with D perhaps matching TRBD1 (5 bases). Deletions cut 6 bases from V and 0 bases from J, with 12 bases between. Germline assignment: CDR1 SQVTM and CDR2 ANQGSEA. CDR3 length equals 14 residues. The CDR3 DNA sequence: TGCAGCGTCACCCAGGGCCGCTCCTACAATGAGCAGTTCTTC. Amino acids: CSVTQGRSYNEQFF.

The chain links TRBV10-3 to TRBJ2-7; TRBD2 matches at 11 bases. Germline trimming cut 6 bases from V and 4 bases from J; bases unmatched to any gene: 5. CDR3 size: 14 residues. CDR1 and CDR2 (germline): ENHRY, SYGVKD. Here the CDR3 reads CAIRGTSGGYEQYF. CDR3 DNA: TGTGCCATCAGAGGGACTAGCGGAGGGTACGAGCAGTACTTC.

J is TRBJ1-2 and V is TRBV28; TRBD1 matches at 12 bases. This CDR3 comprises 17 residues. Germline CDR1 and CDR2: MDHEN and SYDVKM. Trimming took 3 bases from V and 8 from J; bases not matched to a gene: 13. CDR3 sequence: CASSFGGTGGASGGYTF. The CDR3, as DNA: TGTGCCAGCAGTTTTGGGGGGACAGGGGGCGCCTCGGGCGGCTACACCTTC.

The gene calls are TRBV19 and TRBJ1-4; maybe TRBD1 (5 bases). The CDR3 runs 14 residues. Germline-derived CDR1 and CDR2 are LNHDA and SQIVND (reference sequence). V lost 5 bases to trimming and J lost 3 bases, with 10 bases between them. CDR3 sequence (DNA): TGTGCCAGTAGTCGCAGGGAATCTAATGAAAAACTGTTTTTT. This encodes CASSRRESNEKLFF.

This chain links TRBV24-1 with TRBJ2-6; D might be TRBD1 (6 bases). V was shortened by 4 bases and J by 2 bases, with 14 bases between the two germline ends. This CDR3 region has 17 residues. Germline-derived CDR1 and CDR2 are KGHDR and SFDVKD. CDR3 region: CATSEEGVGTGANVLTF. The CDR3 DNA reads TGTGCCACCAGTGAAGAGGGGGTCGGCACTGGGGCCAACGTCCTGACTTTC.

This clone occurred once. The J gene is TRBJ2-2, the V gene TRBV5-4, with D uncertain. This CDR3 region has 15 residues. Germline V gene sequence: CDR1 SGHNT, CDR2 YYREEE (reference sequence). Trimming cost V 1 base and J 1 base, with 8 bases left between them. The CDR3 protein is CASSLTEQNTGELFF. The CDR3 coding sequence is TGTGCCAGCAGCTTGACGGAGCAGAACACCGGGGAGCTGTTTTTT.

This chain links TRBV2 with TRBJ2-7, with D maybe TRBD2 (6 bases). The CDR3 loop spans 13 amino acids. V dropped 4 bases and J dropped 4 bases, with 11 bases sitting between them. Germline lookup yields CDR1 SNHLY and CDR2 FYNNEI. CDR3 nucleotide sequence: TGTGCCAGCAGTGGGAGGGGTGGGTACGAGCAGTACTTC. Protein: CASSGRGGYEQYF.

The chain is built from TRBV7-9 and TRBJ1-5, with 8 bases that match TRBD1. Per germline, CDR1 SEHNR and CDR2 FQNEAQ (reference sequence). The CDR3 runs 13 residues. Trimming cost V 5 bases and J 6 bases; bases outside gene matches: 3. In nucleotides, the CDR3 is TGTGCCAGCAGCCGACAGGGGTTTCAGCCCCAGCATTTT. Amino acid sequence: CASSRQGFQPQHF.

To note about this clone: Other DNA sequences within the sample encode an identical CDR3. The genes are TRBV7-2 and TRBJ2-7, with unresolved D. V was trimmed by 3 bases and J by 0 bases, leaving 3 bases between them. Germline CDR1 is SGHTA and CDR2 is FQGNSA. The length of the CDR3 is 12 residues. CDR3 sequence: CASSFSSYEQYF. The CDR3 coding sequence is TGTGCCAGCAGCTTTAGCTCCTACGAGCAGTACTTC.

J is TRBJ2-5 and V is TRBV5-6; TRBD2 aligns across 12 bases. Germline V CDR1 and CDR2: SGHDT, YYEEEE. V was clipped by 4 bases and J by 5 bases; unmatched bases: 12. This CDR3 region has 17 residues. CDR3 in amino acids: CASSQLAGGGTWETQYF. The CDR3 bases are TGTGCCAGCAGCCAACTAGCGGGGGGCGGGACTTGGGAGACCCAGTACTTC.

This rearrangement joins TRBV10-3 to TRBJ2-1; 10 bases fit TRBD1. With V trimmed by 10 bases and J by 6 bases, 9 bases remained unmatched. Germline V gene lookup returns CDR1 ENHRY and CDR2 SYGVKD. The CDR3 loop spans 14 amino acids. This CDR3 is CATVDRGRPNEQFF. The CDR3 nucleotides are TGTGCCACCGTTGACAGGGGGCGTCCCAATGAGCAGTTCTTC.

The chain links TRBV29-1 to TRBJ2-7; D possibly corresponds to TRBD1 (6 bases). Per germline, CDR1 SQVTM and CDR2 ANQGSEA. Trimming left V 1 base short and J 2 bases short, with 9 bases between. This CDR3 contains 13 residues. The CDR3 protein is CSVEAPGAYEQYF. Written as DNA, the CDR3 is TGCAGCGTTGAAGCTCCAGGGGCCTACGAGCAGTACTTC.